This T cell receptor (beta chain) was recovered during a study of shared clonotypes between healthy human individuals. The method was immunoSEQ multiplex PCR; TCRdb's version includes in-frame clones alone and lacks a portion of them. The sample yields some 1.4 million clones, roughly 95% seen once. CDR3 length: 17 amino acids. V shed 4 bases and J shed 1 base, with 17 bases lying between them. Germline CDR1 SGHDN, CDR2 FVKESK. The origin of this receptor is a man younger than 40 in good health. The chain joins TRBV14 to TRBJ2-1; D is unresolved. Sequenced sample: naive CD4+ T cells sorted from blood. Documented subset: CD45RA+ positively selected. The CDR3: CASSLARPLPSYNEQFF. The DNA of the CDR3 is TGTGCCAGCAGCCTAGCAAGACCACTTCCTTCCTACAATGAGCAGTTCTTC.